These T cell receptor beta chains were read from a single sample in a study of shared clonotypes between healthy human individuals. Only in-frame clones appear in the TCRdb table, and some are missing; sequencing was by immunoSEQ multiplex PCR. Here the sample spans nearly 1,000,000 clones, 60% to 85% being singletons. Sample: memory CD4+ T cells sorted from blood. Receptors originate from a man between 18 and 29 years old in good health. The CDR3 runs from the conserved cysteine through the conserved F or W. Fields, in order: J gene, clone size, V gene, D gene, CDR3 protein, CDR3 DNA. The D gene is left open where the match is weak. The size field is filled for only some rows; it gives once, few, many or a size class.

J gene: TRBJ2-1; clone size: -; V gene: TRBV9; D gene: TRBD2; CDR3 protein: CASSPQTGGWEQFF; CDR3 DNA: TGTGCCAGCAGCCCCCAGACGGGGGGGTGGGAGCAGTTCTTC
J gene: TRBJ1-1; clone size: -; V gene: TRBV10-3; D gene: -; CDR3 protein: CAISDNKGMNTEAFF; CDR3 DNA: TGTGCCATCAGTGACAATAAGGGCATGAACACTGAAGCTTTCTTT
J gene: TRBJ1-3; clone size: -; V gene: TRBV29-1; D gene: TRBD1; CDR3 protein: CSVVDRTRNTIYF; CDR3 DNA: TGCAGCGTGGTGGACAGGACTAGAAACACCATATATTTT
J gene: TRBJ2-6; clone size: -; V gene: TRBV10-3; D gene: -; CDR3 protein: CATQGPPSGANVLTF; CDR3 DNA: TGTGCCACCCAGGGCCCACCCTCTGGGGCCAACGTCCTGACTTTC
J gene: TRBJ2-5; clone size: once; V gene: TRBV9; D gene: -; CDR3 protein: CASSVAGGPFETQYF; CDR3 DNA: TGTGCCAGCAGCGTAGCCGGGGGGCCGTTTGAGACCCAGTACTTC
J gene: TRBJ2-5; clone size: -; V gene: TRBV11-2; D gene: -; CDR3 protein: CASSLGTGRLGRRDETQYF; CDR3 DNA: TGTGCCAGCAGCTTAGGGACTGGGCGGCTGGGCAGAAGAGATGAGACCCAGTACTTC
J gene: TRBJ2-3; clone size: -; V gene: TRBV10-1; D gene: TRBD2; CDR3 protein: CASSEASGGVDTQYF; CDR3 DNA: TGCGCCAGCAGTGAGGCTAGCGGGGGGGTAGATACGCAGTATTTT
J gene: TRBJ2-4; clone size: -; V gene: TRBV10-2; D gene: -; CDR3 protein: CASRDFQSGKNIQYF; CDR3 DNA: TGCGCCAGCCGGGACTTCCAAAGTGGCAAAAACATTCAGTACTTC
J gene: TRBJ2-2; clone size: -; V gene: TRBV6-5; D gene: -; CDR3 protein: CASRKTGTTTGELFF; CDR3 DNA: TGTGCCAGCAGGAAAACAGGGACTACCACCGGGGAGCTGTTTTTT
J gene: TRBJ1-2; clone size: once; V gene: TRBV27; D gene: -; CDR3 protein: CASSLRGRGTNYGYTF; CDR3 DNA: TGTGCCAGCAGTTTAAGGGGGAGAGGGACAAACTATGGCTACACCTTC
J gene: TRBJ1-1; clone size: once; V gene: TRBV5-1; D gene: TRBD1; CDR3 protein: CASSLRTGVAEAFF; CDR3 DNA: TGCGCCAGCAGCTTAAGGACAGGGGTGGCTGAAGCTTTCTTT
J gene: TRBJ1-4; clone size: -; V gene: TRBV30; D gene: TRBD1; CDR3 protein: CAWTRQGGGEKLFF; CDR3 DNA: TGTGCCTGGACCCGACAGGGTGGGGGTGAAAAACTGTTTTTT
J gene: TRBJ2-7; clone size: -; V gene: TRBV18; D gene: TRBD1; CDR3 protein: CASSPGQATTYEQYF; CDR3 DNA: TGTGCCAGCTCACCGGGACAGGCTACCACCTACGAGCAGTACTTC
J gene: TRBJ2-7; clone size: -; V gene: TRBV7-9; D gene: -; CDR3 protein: CASSLEVAMDEQYF; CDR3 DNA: TGTGCCAGCAGCTTAGAGGTGGCAATGGACGAGCAGTACTTC
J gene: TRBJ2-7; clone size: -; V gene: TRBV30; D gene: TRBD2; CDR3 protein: CAWQASGALEQYF; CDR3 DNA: TGTGCCTGGCAGGCTAGCGGGGCCCTCGAGCAGTACTTC
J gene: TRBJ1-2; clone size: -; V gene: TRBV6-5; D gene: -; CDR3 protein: CASSSRNRANYGYTF; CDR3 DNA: TGTGCCAGCAGTTCCCGAAACAGAGCTAACTATGGCTACACCTTC
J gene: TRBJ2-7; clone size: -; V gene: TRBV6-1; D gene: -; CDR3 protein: CASSAFTESTYEQYF; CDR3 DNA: TGTGCCAGCAGTGCTTTTACGGAGTCTACCTACGAGCAGTACTTC
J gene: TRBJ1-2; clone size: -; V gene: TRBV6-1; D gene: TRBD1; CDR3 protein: CASNTGGDGYTF; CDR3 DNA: TGTGCCAGCAACACAGGGGGCGATGGCTACACCTTC
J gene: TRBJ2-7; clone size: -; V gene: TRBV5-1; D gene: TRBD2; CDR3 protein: CASSLDISGGVGYEQYF; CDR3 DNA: TGCGCCAGCAGCTTGGATATTAGCGGGGGCGTCGGCTACGAGCAGTACTTC
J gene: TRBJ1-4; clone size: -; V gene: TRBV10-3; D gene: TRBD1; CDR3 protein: CAISDQRTGVGTNEKLFF; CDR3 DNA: TGTGCCATCAGTGACCAGAGGACAGGGGTTGGAACTAATGAAAAACTGTTTTTT
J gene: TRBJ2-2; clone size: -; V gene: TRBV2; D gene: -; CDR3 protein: CASIRDTGELFF; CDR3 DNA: TGTGCCAGCATCCGGGACACCGGGGAGCTGTTTTTT
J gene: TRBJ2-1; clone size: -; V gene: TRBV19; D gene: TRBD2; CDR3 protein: CASSPGTSEYNEQFF; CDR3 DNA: TGTGCCAGTAGCCCCGGGACTAGCGAGTACAATGAGCAGTTCTTC
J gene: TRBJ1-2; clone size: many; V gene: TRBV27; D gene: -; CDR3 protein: CASSLVGGPMKGYTF; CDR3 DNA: TGTGCCAGCAGTCTCGTAGGCGGACCTATGAAAGGCTACACCTTC